The clone carrying this TCR beta chain was seen a few times. The antigen remains undetermined. The data derive from a study of CD8 T cells in ankylosing spondylitis. Study-wide points: Some of the motif variants had earlier been found in reactive arthritis patients' fluid and blood.

In TCRdb, the 5' RACE reads were re-called with MiXCR into one record per CDR3 protein. Of around 300,000 distinct CDR3 sequences in the sample, roughly 20% were seen once. The TCR originated in a female donor with ankylosing spondylitis or in good health (not recorded which). The sequenced material came from blood, either unsorted or a sorted T cell fraction (not recorded which).

The CDR3 loop reads CSAISRRRYEQYF. CDR3 nucleotides: TGCAGTGCCATATCACGACGCCGCTACGAGCAGTACTTC. The chain recombines TRBV20-1 with TRBJ2-7; D ambiguous. V was cut by 6 bases and J by 3 bases, with 15 bases left in between. Per the germline V gene, CDR1 is DFQATT and CDR2 is SNEGSKA (reference sequence). This CDR3 region has 13 residues.